This T cell receptor (beta chain) was retrieved from a study of T-cell memory formation after mild COVID-19 (dated by TCRdb to the early 2020s). Regarding the research as a whole: TCR sequence clusters from the two donors were found to be largely donor specific. The cohort comprised two young, previously healthy adult volunteers, one female and one male. T-cell clones expanding and contracting after mild COVID-19 in a couple of donors were tracked by longitudinal TCRalpha and TCRbeta repertoire sequencing.

Note on this clonotype: No antigen is known for it. Base-call qualities are not available, and no considerably larger clone is one nucleotide away.

Overall study outcomes, separate from this receptor: Whether the second-wave clones peaking on day 37 were SARS-CoV-2 specific was not confirmed. Clones contracting from day 15 to 85 had balanced CD4/CD8 phenotypes, while a second wave expanding from day 15 to 37 was biased towards CD4+. Some responding clones were detected in pre-infection memory, suggesting pre-existing cross-reactive memory T cells joined the SARS-CoV-2 response. Only a couple of mild cases were covered in the study, and larger cohorts including severe cases with pre-infection samples were considered necessary. Contracting CD4+ clones were found mainly in CM and EM memory subsets, while CD8+ clones were enriched in EMRA.

Sequenced on an Illumina NovaSeq 6000. Using 5'RACE with constant-segment primers, TCRalpha and TCRbeta cDNA libraries were constructed, with sample barcodes and unique molecular identifiers added in the process. RNA was extracted from every sample with Trizol reagent. Libraries were amplified in two PCR steps, with a second sample barcode and Illumina TruSeq adapters added in the second step. Sequencing of libraries was performed on an Illumina NovaSeq with 2 x 150 bp paired-end reads. The published analysis was carried out like this. Demultiplexing of reads and collapsing into UMI-guided consensus sequences were performed with migec v1.2.7. Using mixcr v2.1.11, the UMI consensuses were aligned to TRA and TRB V and J templates and assembled into clonotypes. Expanded or contracted clonotypes were those called significant by both edgeR and NoisET, with noise models trained on biological replicates. For edgeR calls, a false discovery rate-adjusted p below 0.01 and a log2 fold-change threshold of 1 were applied. PCA with hierarchical clustering of max-normalized trajectories of the 1000 most abundant clonotypes was used as exploratory dynamics analysis. Separately sequenced CD4+ and CD8+ repertoires were used to assign a CD4 or CD8 phenotype to each responding clone. TCRdb's own reprocessing of the public reads used fastp at Q25 and MiXCR and kept productive beta chains. Each CDR3 protein gets just one entry, which takes the most common genes and DNA from the rows behind it. The V and J calls were not made by the authors but by TCRdb's processing. The sample table holds approximately 480,000 distinct CDR3 sequences, of which over 15% were seen once. The ten largest clones represent roughly an eighth of the sample.

V ends up 2 bases short and J 4 bases short, with an unmatched junction base count of 9. Including cysteine and phenylalanine, the CDR3 has 16 amino acids. The kept DNA is CDR3 alone, 48 bases in frame from the first base. CDR1 and CDR2, per the germline V gene, are ENHRY and SYGVKD. Ficoll-Paque density gradient centrifugation was used to isolate PBMCs. The TCR was taken from an adult woman who had mild COVID-19 (a few samples of this study predate the infection). The sample titles of this study are shuffled in the database, so cell type and time point are left out; the donor was told from shared clones. The chain employs TRBV10-3 and TRBJ1-1; 8 junctional bases match TRBD1. Specimen: PBMCs or a T cell subset sorted from them (not recorded which). CDR3 reads: CAISEQVGTGGTEAFF. The sequenced DNA is TGTGCCATCAGTGAGCAGGTGGGAACAGGGGGCACTGAAGCTTTCTTT.